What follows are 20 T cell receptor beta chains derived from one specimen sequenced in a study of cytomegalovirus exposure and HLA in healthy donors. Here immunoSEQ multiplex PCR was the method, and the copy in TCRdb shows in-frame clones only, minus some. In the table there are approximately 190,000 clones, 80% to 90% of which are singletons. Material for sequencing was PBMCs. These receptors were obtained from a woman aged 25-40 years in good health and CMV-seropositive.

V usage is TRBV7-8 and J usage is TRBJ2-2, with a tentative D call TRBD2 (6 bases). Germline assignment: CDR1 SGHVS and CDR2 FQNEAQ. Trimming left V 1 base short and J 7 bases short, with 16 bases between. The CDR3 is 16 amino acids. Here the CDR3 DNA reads TGTGCCAGCAGCTTAGGGCTAGCGCGTGGGGTCGGGGAGCTGTTTTTT. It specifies CASSLGLARGVGELFF.

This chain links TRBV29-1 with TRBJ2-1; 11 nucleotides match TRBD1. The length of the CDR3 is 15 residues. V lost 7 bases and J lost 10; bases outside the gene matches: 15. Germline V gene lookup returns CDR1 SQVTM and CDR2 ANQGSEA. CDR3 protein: CSAQGTGGSLGEQFF. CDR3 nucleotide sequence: TGCAGCGCGCAGGGGACAGGGGGTTCTCTAGGGGAGCAGTTCTTC.

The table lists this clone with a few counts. The CDR3 coding sequence is TGTGCCAGCGAGAGCACCGGGGAGCTGTTTTTT. Translation: CASESTGELFF. This chain connects TRBV18 to TRBJ2-2; D remains ambiguous. Per the germline V gene, CDR1 is KGHSH and CDR2 is LQKENI. The CDR3 covers 11 residues. V gave up 8 bases and J gave up 4 bases, with 5 bases separating them.

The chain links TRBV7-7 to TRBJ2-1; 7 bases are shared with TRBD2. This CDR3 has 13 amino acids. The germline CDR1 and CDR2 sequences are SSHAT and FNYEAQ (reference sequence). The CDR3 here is CASGLAPRDEQFF. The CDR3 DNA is TGTGCTAGCGGGCTAGCGCCCCGGGATGAGCAGTTCTTC.

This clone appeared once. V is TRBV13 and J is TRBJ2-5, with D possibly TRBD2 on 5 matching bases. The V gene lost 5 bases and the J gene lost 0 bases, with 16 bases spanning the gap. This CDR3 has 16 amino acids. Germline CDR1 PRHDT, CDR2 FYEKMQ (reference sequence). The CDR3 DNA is TGTGCCAGCAGCCCCGCGAGAGCGGAGAACCAAGAGACCCAGTACTTC. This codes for CASSPARAENQETQYF.

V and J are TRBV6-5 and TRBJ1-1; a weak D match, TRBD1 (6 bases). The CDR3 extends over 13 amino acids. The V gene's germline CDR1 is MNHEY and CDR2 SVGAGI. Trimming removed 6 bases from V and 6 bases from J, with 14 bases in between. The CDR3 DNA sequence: TGTGCCAGCAGGGGTACAGGGTACGCTGAAGCTTTCTTT. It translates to CASRGTGYAEAFF.

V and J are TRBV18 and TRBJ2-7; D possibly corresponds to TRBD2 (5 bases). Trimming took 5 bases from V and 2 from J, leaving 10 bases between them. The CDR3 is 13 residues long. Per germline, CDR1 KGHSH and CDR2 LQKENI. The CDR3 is CASSSRDPYEQYF. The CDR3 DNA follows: TGTGCCAGCTCAAGTCGGGATCCCTACGAGCAGTACTTC.

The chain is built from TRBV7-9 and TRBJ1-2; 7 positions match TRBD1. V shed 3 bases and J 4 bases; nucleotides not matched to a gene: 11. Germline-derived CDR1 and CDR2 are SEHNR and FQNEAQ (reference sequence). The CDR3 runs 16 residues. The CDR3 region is CASSFLTGESGYGYTF. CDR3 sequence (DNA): TGTGCCAGCAGCTTCCTTACAGGGGAGTCAGGCTATGGCTACACCTTC.

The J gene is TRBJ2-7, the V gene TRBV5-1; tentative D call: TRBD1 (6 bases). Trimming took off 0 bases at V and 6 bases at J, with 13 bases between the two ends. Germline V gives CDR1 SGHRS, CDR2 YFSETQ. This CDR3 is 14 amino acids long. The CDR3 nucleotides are TGCGCCAGCAGCTTGGACAGGGTGCTTAGCGAGCAGTACTTC. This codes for CASSLDRVLSEQYF.

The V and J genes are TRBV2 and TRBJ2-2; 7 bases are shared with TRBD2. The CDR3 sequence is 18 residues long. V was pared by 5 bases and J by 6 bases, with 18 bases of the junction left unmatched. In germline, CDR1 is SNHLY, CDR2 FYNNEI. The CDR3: CASSPPRGLGATAGELFF. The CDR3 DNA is TGTGCCAGCAGTCCCCCCCGAGGACTAGGAGCCACAGCCGGGGAGCTGTTTTTT.

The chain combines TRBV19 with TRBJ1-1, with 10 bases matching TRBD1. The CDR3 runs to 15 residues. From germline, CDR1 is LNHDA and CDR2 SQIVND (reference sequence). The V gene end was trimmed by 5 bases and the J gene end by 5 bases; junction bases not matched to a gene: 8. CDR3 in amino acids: CASSARQGALTEAFF. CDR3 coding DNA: TGTGCCAGTAGTGCCCGACAGGGGGCGTTAACTGAAGCTTTCTTT.

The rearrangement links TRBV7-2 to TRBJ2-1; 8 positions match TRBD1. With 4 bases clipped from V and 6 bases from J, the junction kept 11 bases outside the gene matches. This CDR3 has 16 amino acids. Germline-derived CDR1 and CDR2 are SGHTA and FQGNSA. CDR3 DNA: TGTGCCAGCAGCTCCCTGGCTCTCAGGGGGCCCAATGAGCAGTTCTTC. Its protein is CASSSLALRGPNEQFF.

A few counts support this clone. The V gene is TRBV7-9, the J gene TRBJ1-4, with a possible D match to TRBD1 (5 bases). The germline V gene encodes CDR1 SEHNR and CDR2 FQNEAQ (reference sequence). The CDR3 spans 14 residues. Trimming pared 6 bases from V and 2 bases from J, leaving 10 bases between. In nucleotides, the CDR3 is TGTGCCAGCAGACAAGGGGTGACTAATGAAAAACTGTTTTTT. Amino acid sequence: CASRQGVTNEKLFF.

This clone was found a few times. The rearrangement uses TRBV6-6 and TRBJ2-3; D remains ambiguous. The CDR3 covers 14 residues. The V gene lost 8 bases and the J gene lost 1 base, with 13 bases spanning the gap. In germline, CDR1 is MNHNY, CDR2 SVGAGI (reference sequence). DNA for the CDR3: TGTGCCAGCCCCCAAGAGCTCGGCACAGATACGCAGTATTTT. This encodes CASPQELGTDTQYF.

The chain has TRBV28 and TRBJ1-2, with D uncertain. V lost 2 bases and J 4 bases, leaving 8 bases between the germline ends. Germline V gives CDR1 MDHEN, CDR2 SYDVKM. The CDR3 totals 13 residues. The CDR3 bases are TGTGCCAGCAGTTTACAGGACTCCTATGGCTACACCTTC. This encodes CASSLQDSYGYTF.

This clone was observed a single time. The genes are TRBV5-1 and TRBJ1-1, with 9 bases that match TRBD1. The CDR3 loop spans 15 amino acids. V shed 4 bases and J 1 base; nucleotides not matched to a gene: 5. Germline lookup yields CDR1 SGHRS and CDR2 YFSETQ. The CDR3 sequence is CASSPGDRENTEAFF. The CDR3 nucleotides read TGCGCCAGCAGCCCGGGGGACAGGGAGAACACTGAAGCTTTCTTT. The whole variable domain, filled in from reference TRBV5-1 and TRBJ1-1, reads KAGVTQTPRYLIKTRGQQVTLSCSPISGHRSVSWYQQTPGQGLQFLFEYFSETQRNKGNFPGRFSGRQFSNSRSEMNVSTLELGDSALYLCASSPGDRENTEAFFGQGTRLTVV.

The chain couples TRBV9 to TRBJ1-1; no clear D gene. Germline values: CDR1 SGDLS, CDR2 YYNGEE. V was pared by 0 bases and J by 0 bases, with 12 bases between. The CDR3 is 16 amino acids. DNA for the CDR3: TGTGCCAGCAGCGTAGGGTCAGAGAGGATGAACACTGAAGCTTTCTTT. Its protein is CASSVGSERMNTEAFF.

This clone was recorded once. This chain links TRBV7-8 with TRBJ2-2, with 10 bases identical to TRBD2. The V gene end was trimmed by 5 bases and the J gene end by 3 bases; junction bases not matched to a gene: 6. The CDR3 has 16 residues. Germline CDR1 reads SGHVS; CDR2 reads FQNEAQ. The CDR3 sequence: CASSHRLAGYTGELFF. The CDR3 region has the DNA TGTGCCAGCAGCCACCGACTAGCGGGCTACACCGGGGAGCTGTTTTTT.

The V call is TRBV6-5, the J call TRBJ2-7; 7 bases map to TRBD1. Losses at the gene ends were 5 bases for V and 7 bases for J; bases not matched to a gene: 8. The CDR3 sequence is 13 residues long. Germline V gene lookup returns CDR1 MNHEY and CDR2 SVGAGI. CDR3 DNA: TGTGCCAGCAGTCTAGGGGGCGTAGGGGAGCAGTACTTC. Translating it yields CASSLGGVGEQYF.

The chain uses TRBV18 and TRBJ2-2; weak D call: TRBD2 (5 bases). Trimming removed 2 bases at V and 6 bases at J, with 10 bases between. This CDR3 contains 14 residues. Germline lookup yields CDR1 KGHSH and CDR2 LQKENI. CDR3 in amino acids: CASSPDSGSGELFF. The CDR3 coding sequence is TGTGCCAGCTCACCAGATTCGGGATCCGGGGAGCTGTTTTTT.